The present entry profiles one T cell receptor beta chain with its context. Its antigen is unidentified. Clones were sequenced by immunoSEQ multiplex PCR, and TCRdb holds only the in-frame ones, with some missing. This table has about 36,000 clones, around four fifths appearing once. With autoimmune disease history or systemic immunosuppression, patients were excluded. V shed 6 bases and J 11 bases; nucleotides not matched to a gene: 6. CDR1 is SNHLY, CDR2 FYNNEI, per germline. CDR3 length: 11 residues. The entry originates in a study of OX40 agonist ivuxolimab in advanced cancers. Study-level results: In the 0.1 to 3.0 mg/kg range, CD4+ and CD8+ blood T cells had expanded clonally by week 6. Among patients with partial responses at 0.1-3.0 mg/kg, clonal expansion was among the lowest. Nonresponders, in some cases, also had low normalized T-cell clonal expansion.

This clonotype was obtained from an adult with an advanced solid tumor such as melanoma, head and neck, liver or kidney cancer. The sequencing here drew on CD4+ or CD8+ T cells sorted from blood, taken in a trial of the OX40 agonist ivuxolimab. The J gene is TRBJ2-7, the V gene TRBV2, with 8 bases aligning to TRBD2. Here the CDR3 reads CASRIAGTEYF. CDR3 nucleotides: TGTGCCAGCAGGATAGCGGGGACTGAGTACTTC.